This T cell receptor beta chain was identified during a study of regulatory T cells in long-lasting Graves disease. This clonotype was counted many times. Time point in this sample: persistent/refractory GD, antithyroid drugs over 5 years with positive TRAb. Scientists built the TCR library using RNA that was extracted from PBMCs. CDR3 regions were amplified by Arm-PCR using iRepertoire HTBI primers to build TCR beta libraries. Via MiXCR, TCRdb re-called the multiplex PCR reads, giving one row per CDR3 protein. The data show roughly 490,000 distinct CDR3 sequences, with approximately 23% seen just once and around 13% held by the top ten. The starting material was peripheral blood mononuclear cells (PBMCs), obtained when the disease was refractory, from a patient treated with antithyroid drugs. This sequence was found in a female donor with Graves disease.

The CDR3 sequence: CASSLASASGMNIQYF. Written as DNA, the CDR3 is TGTGCCAGCAGCTTAGCGTCGGCTAGTGGAATGAACATTCAGTACTTC. This sequence joins TRBV11-2 and TRBJ2-4; no definite D call. The germline V and J ends were trimmed by 1 base and 7 bases, with 17 bases remaining between them. The CDR3 spans 16 residues. The V gene's germline CDR1 is SGHAT and CDR2 FQNNGV.